This T cell receptor (beta chain) was identified during a study of shared clonotypes between healthy human individuals. Overall study results and limits: Memory subsets generally showed smaller estimated richness than naive subsets did.

Note on this clone: Its antigen is unknown.

This CDR3 comprises 12 residues. V lost 6 bases to trimming and J lost 5 bases, with 11 bases between them. The germline gives CDR1 MDHEN, CDR2 SYDVKM. Around 220 ng DNA, 30,000 to 35,000 T cell genomes, went into each sorted-subset replicate PCR. Produced via immunoSEQ multiplex PCR; TCRdb's table is partial and in-frame only. Of 2 million to 3 million clones in the sample, under 95% were seen once. The J gene is TRBJ2-7, the V gene TRBV28; possibly TRBD1 for D (5 bases). The sample consisted of naive CD4+ T cells from PBMCs. Indicated subset: CD45RA+ positively selected. This TCR was sampled from a man aged 18 to 35 in good health. Some clones in this sample may be carry-over from other donors' samples. The CDR3 bases are TGTGCCAGCAGACGGACACCCAACGAGCAGTACTTC. This translates into CASRRTPNEQYF.